This T cell receptor (beta chain) was recorded in a study of blood T cells in healthy people across ages. The overall study: About one barcoded beta molecule per two T cells was the capture yield of template switching. Study-level results: Those diversity estimates obtained from one million T cells were thought to be underestimates.

Alongside a J-beta primer mix, a sample-barcoded 5' primer served in a second PCR lasting about 7 to 11 cycles. A single record per CDR3 protein comes from TCRdb applying MiXCR to the 5' RACE reads. The repertoire consists of 1.4 million to 1.5 million distinct CDR3 sequences, with roughly 40% occurring once and the leading ten covering 6.5% to 10%. Germline V gene lookup returns CDR1 GTSNPN and CDR2 SVGIG (reference sequence). Germline trimming cut 2 bases from V and 9 bases from J; bases unmatched to any gene: 11. The CDR3 runs to 14 residues. On this clonotype: Antigen: not known.

The study recruited healthy Caucasian donors from Russia who were aged about 6 to 95. The receptor was isolated from a woman aged 18-29 years in good health. The specimen was blood. This chain links TRBV30 with TRBJ1-2, with 8 bases identical to TRBD1. CDR3 sequence (DNA): TGTGCCTGGAGTCCTAACCTCGGACAGGGTAGCTACACCTTC. This translates into CAWSPNLGQGSYTF.